This T cell receptor (beta chain) stems from a study of Graves' ophthalmopathy and Graves' hyperthyroidism (dated by TCRdb to the late 2010s). Regarding the complete study: Peripheral blood was collected at initial diagnosis, prior to any treatment. The study used TCR beta repertoire signatures to distinguish Graves' ophthalmopathy from Graves' hyperthyroidism and to predict progression to ophthalmopathy. In total, 135 blood samples were TCR-sequenced: around 42 ophthalmopathy, approximately 75 hyperthyroidism and about 17 hyperthyroidism-to-ophthalmopathy patients. A discovery set of 95 to 100 patients (43 ophthalmopathy, 57 stable hyperthyroidism) was enrolled to explore V-J signatures distinguishing ophthalmopathy from hyperthyroidism. An independent validation cohort was composed of some 19 hyperthyroidism patients and around 16 patients who later progressed from hyperthyroidism to ophthalmopathy. In 6 or 7 hyperthyroidism patients, T-cell repertoires of thyroid tissue and blood were compared. Following sampling, methimazole starting at 30 mg daily was administered to hyperthyroidism patients, and high-dose intravenous methylprednisolone was administered to ophthalmopathy patients. The roughly 90 discovery patients were divided at random into training and test sets in a 7:3 ratio.

Hyperthyroidism was defined as stable when no progression to ophthalmopathy occurred within 18 months of follow-up. Patients with hyperthyroidism were aged 18 to 65 years, had been newly diagnosed, and had a disease duration of less than 2 months. Patients were excluded if they had other autoimmune diseases, uncontrolled infections, pregnancy or lactation. Diagnosis relied on clinical symptoms, serum thyroxine, TRAb, thyroid ultrasound and orbital computed tomography. Using Ficoll-Paque density gradient centrifugation, PBMCs were isolated from 9.5 to 10 ml of fresh peripheral blood. Total RNA was extracted with Trizol reagent and quality-checked on an Agilent 2100 Bioanalyzer. The germline V and J ends show losses of 3 bases and 6 bases respectively, and no gene match explains 6 bases of the junction. The CDR3 covers 14 residues, taking in both the cysteine and the phenylalanine. Only the CDR3 part of the read is kept: 42 bases, read in frame from the first base. The germline V gene specifies SGHTA as CDR1 and FQGNSA as CDR2.

A few counts support this clonotype. Which antigen it targets is not known. It has no much larger one-base neighbor in the sample; base qualities were not kept. TCR beta CDR3 regions were amplified from RNA transcripts for repertoire sequencing. A first-round RT-PCR used HTBI primers with the Qiagen OneStep RT-PCR kit, followed by a second-round multiplex PCR, size selection and purification. Sequencing of the libraries was carried out on an Illumina HiSeq2000 in paired-end mode with 100 bp reads. The paper's processing steps were these. SOAPnuke was used to process the reads, throwing out any read that had adapters, had uncalled bases, had a mean Phred below 15, or lacked an exact constant-primer or identifier match. COPE v1.2.5 was used to merge high-quality paired reads. Each unique nucleotide sequence was defined as a clonotype, and clonotypes were aligned to IMGT TRB V, D and J references with MiTCR v1.1. The analysis was limited to V-J combinations with a frequency above 0.0001, which together covered 99.2% of repertoires. For each V-J combination, a TCR clonal expansion and chaos score was defined as F50 clonal expansion divided by the chaos observed in the TCRdist matrix. Welch's t-statistics and random forest were used to narrow the features down to over ten V-J combinations, which were then fed into a naive Bayes classifier. Thyroid-blood repertoire similarity was quantified with the Morisita-Horn index. TCRdb trimmed the raw reads at Q25, called clones with MiXCR and kept productive beta chains. Entries that share a CDR3 protein sequence are merged under the most common genes and DNA. The V and J calls, along with clone size, are taken from TCRdb and not from the paper's own processing. The sample profile shows about 620,000 distinct CDR3 sequences; about 24% of them were found once. Of the sample, approximately 6.5% is held by the ten largest clones.

Beyond this particular receptor, the publication reports: Ophthalmopathy was separated from stable hyperthyroidism by the 13-signature model with 85% to 90% sensitivity and less than 82% specificity in cross-validation and with 80%/75% in the test set. Most expanded thyroid clonotypes with frequency above 0.001 were also detected in blood, suggesting blood repertoires may reflect the thyroid immune response. Sample size was not statistically predetermined, and group allocation was not concealed from the investigators. In validation, the model predicted ophthalmopathy progression with roughly 68% sensitivity and around 72% specificity; 12 predicted patients were CT-confirmed with GO in a median of 6.5 months.

The V gene is TRBV7-2 and the J gene is TRBJ1-2, and 8 junctional nucleotides match TRBD1. Sequences were obtained from peripheral blood. This TCR came from a woman aged 18-29 years with stable Graves' hyperthyroidism. Some clones in this sample may be carry-over from other donors' samples. Donor details come from another sample of the same person, matched by shared clones. CDR3 loop: CASSLGTGLDGYTF. The base sequence is TGTGCCAGCAGCTTGGGGACAGGTCTCGATGGCTACACCTTC.